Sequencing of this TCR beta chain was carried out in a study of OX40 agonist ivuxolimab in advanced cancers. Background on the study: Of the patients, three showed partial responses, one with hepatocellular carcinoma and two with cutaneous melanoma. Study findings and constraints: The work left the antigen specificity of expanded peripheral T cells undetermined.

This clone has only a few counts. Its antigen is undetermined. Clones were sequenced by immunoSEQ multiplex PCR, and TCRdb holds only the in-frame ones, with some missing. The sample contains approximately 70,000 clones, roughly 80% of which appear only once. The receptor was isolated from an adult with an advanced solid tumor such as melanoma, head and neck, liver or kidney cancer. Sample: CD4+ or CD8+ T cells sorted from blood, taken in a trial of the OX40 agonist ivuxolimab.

CDR3 sequence reads: CASSVSVYEQYF. The CDR3 DNA reads as TGTGCCAGCAGTGTAAGCGTTTACGAGCAGTACTTC. This rearrangement joins TRBV2 to TRBJ2-7; D gene uncertain. V lost 4 bases, J lost 4 bases, and 8 bases lay in between. Germline CDR1 and CDR2: SNHLY and FYNNEI. This CDR3 has 12 residues.